The 27 T cell receptor beta chains listed next were all sequenced from one sample in a study of T cell responses to AZD1222 COVID-19 vaccine. Using immunoSEQ multiplex PCR, the repertoire was profiled, and TCRdb retains in-frame clones only, with some absent. Of over 130,000 clones listed, 75% to 95% were seen once; the top ten hold 3.2%. The sequencing here drew on peripheral blood, taken 28 days after the second AZD1222 dose. The receptors were gathered from an adult who received the AZD1222 COVID-19 vaccine.

The chain employs TRBV12-3 or TRBV12-4 and TRBJ1-2, with D possibly matching TRBD1 (5 bases). V lost 7 bases and J 5 bases, leaving 11 bases between the germline ends. The CDR3 length is 12 residues. CDR3 region: CASTEGFYGYTF. The CDR3 nucleotides are TGTGCCAGCACCGAGGGGTTTTATGGCTACACCTTC.

This chain joins TRBV23-1 and TRBJ1-4, with TRBD1 matching 8 bases. TRBV23-1 is an ORF, with its function uncertain. The CDR3 is 15 amino acids. Trimming took 8 bases from V and 3 from J; bases not matched to a gene: 8. CDR3 amino acids: CASLQGEYSNEKLFF. Here the CDR3 DNA reads TGCGCCAGCCTACAGGGGGAATATTCTAATGAAAAACTGTTTTTT.

This clone showed up just once. CDR3 coding DNA: TGTGCCAGCAGCAGGGGTTGGACTAATGAAAAACTGTTTTTT. Its protein is CASSRGWTNEKLFF. J is TRBJ1-4 and V is TRBV6-5, with D perhaps matching TRBD1 (6 bases). V was cut by 6 bases and J by 2 bases, with 10 bases left in between. The CDR3 is 14 residues long. Germline V CDR1 and CDR2: MNHEY, SVGAGI.

This clone is medium-sized. Here the CDR3 reads CASSPEGSGSPNEQFF. The CDR3 coding sequence is TGTGCCAGCAGTCCCGAGGGTAGCGGGAGCCCCAATGAGCAGTTCTTC. The rearrangement links TRBV6-4 to TRBJ2-1, with TRBD2 matching over 9 bases. V was pared by 5 bases and J by 6 bases, with 11 bases of the junction left unmatched. CDR1 and CDR2 from the germline V gene are MRHNA and SNTAGT. The length of the CDR3 is 16 residues.

CDR3 amino acids: CASRFGPPVGQGAPNEKLFF. Written as DNA, the CDR3 is TGTGCCAGCAGGTTCGGCCCACCGGTGGGACAGGGGGCCCCAAATGAAAAACTGTTTTTT. This chain links TRBV5-5 with TRBJ1-4; TRBD1 agrees at 12 bases. CDR1 and CDR2 from the germline V gene are SGHKS and YYEKEE (reference sequence). This CDR3 has 20 amino acids. V was pared by 5 bases and J by 5 bases, with 19 bases of the junction left unmatched.

The chain combines TRBV19 with TRBJ1-2, with a tentative D call TRBD1 (6 bases). Between the trimmed V and J ends, which lost 5 bases and 1 base, there was a span of 11 bases. The CDR3 is made up of 14 amino acids. The germline V gene has CDR1 LNHDA and CDR2 SQIVND (reference sequence). Here the CDR3 reads CASSPDRSNYGYTF. In nucleotides, the CDR3 is TGTGCCAGTAGTCCTGACAGGAGTAACTATGGCTACACCTTC.

The V call is TRBV18, the J call TRBJ2-3; no clear D gene. The CDR3 extends over 12 amino acids. Germline lookup yields CDR1 KGHSH and CDR2 LQKENI. With 1 base removed from V and 1 base from J, the gap between germline ends came to 0 bases. The CDR3 DNA reads TGTGCCAGCTCACCACGCACAGATACGCAGTATTTT. Its protein is CASSPRTDTQYF.

The CDR3 loop reads CASKQSGEAFF. In nucleotides, the CDR3 is TGTGCCAGCAAACAATCGGGTGAAGCTTTCTTT. The J gene is TRBJ1-1, the V gene TRBV6-5; D remains unclear. The CDR3 loop spans 11 amino acids. Germline CDR1 and CDR2: MNHEY and SVGAGI. The V and J ends lost 7 bases and 7 bases respectively, with 10 bases between them.

The rearrangement links TRBV5-1 to TRBJ2-7; 7 bases fit TRBD2. Germline CDR1 is SGHRS and CDR2 is YFSETQ. This CDR3 spans 14 amino acids. The ends lost 4 bases at V and 6 bases at J; junction bases unmatched: 10. CDR3 nucleotides: TGCGCCAGCAGCCCTGGGGCGGGAGAGGGCGAGCAGTACTTC. Residues: CASSPGAGEGEQYF.

The V call is TRBV6-1, the J call TRBJ2-1; no clear D. The V gene lost 2 bases and the J gene lost 10 bases, with 6 bases spanning the gap. CDR1 is MNHNS, CDR2 SASEGT, per germline. The CDR3 consists of 11 residues. The CDR3 DNA follows: TGTGCCAGCAGTGAACCGGCGGAGCAGTTCTTC. It specifies CASSEPAEQFF.

V usage is TRBV6-6 and J usage is TRBJ1-2; no clear D gene. The CDR3 runs 14 residues. From germline, CDR1 is MNHNY and CDR2 SVGAGI (reference sequence). V dropped 2 bases and J dropped 6 bases, with 13 bases sitting between them. The CDR3 nucleotides are TGTGCCAGCAGTTACAGACCCCATAGTGATGGCTACACCTTC. It specifies CASSYRPHSDGYTF.

The chain has TRBV11-2 and TRBJ2-3, with TRBD2 identical over 13 bases. Losses at the gene ends were 4 bases for V and 4 bases for J; bases not matched to a gene: 2. This CDR3 comprises 15 residues. Germline V lookup: CDR1 SGHAT, CDR2 FQNNGV. CDR3: CASSWGLAGSDTQYF. The CDR3, as DNA: TGTGCCAGCAGCTGGGGACTAGCGGGATCAGATACGCAGTATTTT.

The chain carries TRBV18 and TRBJ1-4; 7 bases fit TRBD1. Germline trimming cut 3 bases from V and 4 bases from J; bases unmatched to any gene: 5. CDR1 and CDR2 from the germline V gene are KGHSH and LQKENI. The CDR3 extends over 15 amino acids. CDR3 in DNA: TGTGCCAGCTCACCTACAGGGGCGATTAATGAAAAACTGTTTTTT. It translates to CASSPTGAINEKLFF.

The chain couples TRBV2 to TRBJ2-1; TRBD2 is a possible D gene (6 bases). Germline V gene lookup returns CDR1 SNHLY and CDR2 FYNNEI. Trimming took 8 bases from V and 3 from J, leaving 14 bases between them. This CDR3 comprises 14 residues. The CDR3 loop is CASRRDWSYNEQFF. CDR3 coding DNA: TGTGCCAGCCGACGGGACTGGAGCTACAATGAGCAGTTCTTC.

This chain uses TRBV27 with TRBJ1-1; tentative D call: TRBD1 (6 bases). V lost 5 bases and J lost 1, with 14 bases in between. Germline V gives CDR1 MNHEY, CDR2 SMNVEV (reference sequence). The CDR3 has 15 residues. CDR3 residues: CASSPARGTNTEAFF. The CDR3 DNA sequence: TGTGCCAGCAGTCCAGCCAGGGGTACGAACACTGAAGCTTTCTTT.

To note about this clone: Other nucleotide sequences in the sample specify the same CDR3. CDR3 DNA sequence: TGTGCCAGCAGTTTCGAAGGGAACTATGGCTACACCTTC. This sequence encodes CASSFEGNYGYTF. This chain links TRBV27 with TRBJ1-2; D not certain. Deletions cut 3 bases from V and 2 bases from J, with 7 bases between. In germline, CDR1 is MNHEY, CDR2 SMNVEV (reference sequence). This CDR3 comprises 13 residues.

The rearrangement uses TRBV5-8 and TRBJ1-2; D not certain. Germline V gene lookup returns CDR1 SGHTS and CDR2 YDEGEE. The CDR3 runs to 14 residues. Trimming took off 4 bases at V and 4 bases at J, with 14 bases between the two ends. CDR3 bases: TGTGCCAGCAGCACGGATGGACGGATCTATGGCTACACCTTC. Encoded protein: CASSTDGRIYGYTF.

This chain links TRBV27 with TRBJ1-5; TRBD1 might be the D (5 bases). V lost 3 bases and J lost 0, with 9 bases in between. CDR3 length equals 15 residues. The germline V gene encodes CDR1 MNHEY and CDR2 SMNVEV (reference sequence). CDR3 nucleotide sequence: TGTGCCAGCAGTTTTGAAGGACATAGCAATCAGCCCCAGCATTTT. This codes for CASSFEGHSNQPQHF.

The chain is built from TRBV19 and TRBJ2-5, with D possibly called TRBD1 or TRBD2 (5 bases each). The V gene's germline CDR1 is LNHDA and CDR2 SQIVND (reference sequence). This CDR3 contains 16 residues. Trimming pared 5 bases from V and 5 bases from J, leaving 21 bases between. The CDR3 reads CASSSPSGTVGETQYF. The CDR3 DNA is TGTGCCAGTAGTTCGCCCTCCGGGACGGTTGGGGAGACCCAGTACTTC.

A single count supports this clone. The chain has TRBV7-9 and TRBJ1-2, with 10 bases lining up with TRBD1. The trim removed 1 base at V and 4 bases at J, leaving 6 bases unmatched. The CDR3 runs 16 residues. Germline CDR1 is SEHNR and CDR2 is FQNEAQ (reference sequence). This chain's CDR3 is CASSLDVTGGVYGYTF. The CDR3 DNA reads as TGTGCCAGCAGCTTAGATGTGACAGGGGGCGTCTATGGCTACACCTTC.

V is TRBV4-1 and J is TRBJ2-1, with D perhaps TRBD2 (5 bases). This CDR3 has 17 amino acids. V was pared by 0 bases and J by 4 bases, with 16 bases between. Germline values: CDR1 MGHRA, CDR2 YSYEKL. The CDR3 sequence is CASSQDVSRVPYNEQFF. As DNA, the CDR3 is TGCGCCAGCAGCCAAGATGTTTCGAGGGTCCCATACAATGAGCAGTTCTTC.

The V gene is TRBV5-1, the J gene TRBJ2-7; 10 nucleotides align to TRBD1. Per the germline V gene, CDR1 is SGHRS and CDR2 is YFSETQ. CDR3 size: 17 residues. V gave up 0 bases and J gave up 2 bases; unmatched junction bases: 8. CDR3 nucleotide sequence: TGCGCCAGCAGCTTGGGGCCTCTAGACAGGGGGCCCTACGAGCAGTACTTC. Residues: CASSLGPLDRGPYEQYF. The variable domain in full, with the rest retrieved from reference TRBV5-1 and TRBJ2-7, is KAGVTQTPRYLIKTRGQQVTLSCSPISGHRSVSWYQQTPGQGLQFLFEYFSETQRNKGNFPGRFSGRQFSNSRSEMNVSTLELGDSALYLCASSLGPLDRGPYEQYFGPGTRLTVT.

The gene calls are TRBV18 and TRBJ1-1; D possibly corresponds to TRBD1 (5 bases). CDR3 length: 16 amino acids. V was pared by 2 bases and J by 4 bases, with 17 bases between. Germline values: CDR1 KGHSH, CDR2 LQKENI. The CDR3 nucleotides read TGTGCCAGCTCACCAGTTCACCAGGGAGGATTCACTGAAGCTTTCTTT. This codes for CASSPVHQGGFTEAFF.

The rearrangement uses TRBV6-5 and TRBJ2-1, with TRBD2 identical over 9 bases. This CDR3 has 15 residues. Germline V lookup: CDR1 MNHEY, CDR2 SVGAGI. Trimming took 7 bases from V and 0 from J; bases not matched to a gene: 4. Written as DNA, the CDR3 is TGTGCCAGCATCCTAGCGGGGAGCTCCTACAATGAGCAGTTCTTC. This sequence encodes CASILAGSSYNEQFF.

J is TRBJ2-7 and V is TRBV5-4, with 10 bases that match TRBD2. V lost 4 bases, J lost 1 base, and 5 bases stayed unmatched. The CDR3 runs to 15 residues. The germline V gene has CDR1 SGHNT and CDR2 YYREEE (reference sequence). The CDR3 region is CASSDRTSGSYEQYF. The CDR3, as DNA: TGTGCCAGCAGCGACCGGACTAGCGGATCCTACGAGCAGTACTTC.

The chain combines TRBV28 with TRBJ2-7, with TRBD1 matching 9 bases. CDR3 length: 17 residues. CDR1 is MDHEN, CDR2 SYDVKM, per germline. V was clipped by 4 bases and J by 7 bases; unmatched bases: 17. The CDR3 reads CASSSSSGQGPSREQYF. As DNA, the CDR3 is TGTGCCAGCAGTTCCTCATCCGGACAGGGGCCCTCGCGTGAGCAGTACTTC.

The V gene is TRBV19, the J gene TRBJ2-1; TRBD1 might be the D (6 bases). This CDR3 region has 17 residues. CDR1 is LNHDA and CDR2 is SQIVND in the germline V gene (reference sequence). The V and J ends lost 5 bases and 0 bases respectively, with 17 bases between them. The CDR3 spells CASSASRTASSYNEQFF. The CDR3 bases are TGTGCCAGTAGTGCCTCCAGGACAGCTAGCTCCTACAATGAGCAGTTCTTC.